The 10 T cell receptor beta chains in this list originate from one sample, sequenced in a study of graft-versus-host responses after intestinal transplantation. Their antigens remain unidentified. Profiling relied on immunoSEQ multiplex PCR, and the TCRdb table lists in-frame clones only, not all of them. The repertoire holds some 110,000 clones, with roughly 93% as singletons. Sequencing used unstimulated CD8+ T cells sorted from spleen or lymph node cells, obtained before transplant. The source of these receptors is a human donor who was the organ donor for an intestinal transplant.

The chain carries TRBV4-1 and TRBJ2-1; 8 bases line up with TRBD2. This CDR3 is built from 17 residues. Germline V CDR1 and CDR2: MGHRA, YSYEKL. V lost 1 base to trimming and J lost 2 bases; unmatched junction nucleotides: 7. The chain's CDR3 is CASSQALLAETYNEQFF. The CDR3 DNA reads TGCGCCAGCAGCCAAGCCCTACTAGCGGAAACCTACAATGAGCAGTTCTTC.

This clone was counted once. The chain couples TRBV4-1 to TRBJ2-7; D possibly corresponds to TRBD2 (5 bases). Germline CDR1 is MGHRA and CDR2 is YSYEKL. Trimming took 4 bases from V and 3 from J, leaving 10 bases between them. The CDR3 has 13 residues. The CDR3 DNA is TGCGCCAGCAGCCCCGGACTTTTCTACGAGCAGTACTTC. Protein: CASSPGLFYEQYF.

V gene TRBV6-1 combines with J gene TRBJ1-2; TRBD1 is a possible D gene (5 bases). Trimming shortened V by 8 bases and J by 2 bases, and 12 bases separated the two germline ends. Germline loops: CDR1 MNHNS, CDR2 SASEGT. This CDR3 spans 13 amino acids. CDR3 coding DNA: TGTGCCAGCGCACAGGAGCCAAACTATGGCTACACCTTC. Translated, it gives CASAQEPNYGYTF.

The CDR3 is CASSLLAGDSYEQYF. For the CDR3, the DNA is TGTGCCAGCAGCTTGCTAGCGGGGGACTCCTACGAGCAGTACTTC. The chain joins TRBV5-5 to TRBJ2-7; 10 nucleotides match TRBD2. The CDR3 is made up of 15 amino acids. Trimming removed 1 base from V and 0 bases from J; junction bases left unmatched: 1. The germline CDR1 and CDR2 sequences are SGHKS and YYEKEE (reference sequence).

CDR3 amino acids: CASSKDGASNEQFF. CDR3 DNA sequence: TGTGCCAGCAGCAAGGACGGGGCGAGCAATGAGCAGTTCTTC. The chain joins TRBV11-2 to TRBJ2-1; D is possibly TRBD1 or TRBD2 (5 bases each). V gave up 5 bases and J gave up 6 bases, with 14 bases separating them. The germline CDR1 and CDR2 sequences are SGHAT and FQNNGV. The CDR3 contains 14 residues.

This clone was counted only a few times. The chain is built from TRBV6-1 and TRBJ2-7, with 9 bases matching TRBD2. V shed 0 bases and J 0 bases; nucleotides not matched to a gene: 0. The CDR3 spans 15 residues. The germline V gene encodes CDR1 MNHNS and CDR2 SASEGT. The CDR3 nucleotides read TGTGCCAGCAGTGAAGCTAGCGGGAGCTCCTACGAGCAGTACTTC. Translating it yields CASSEASGSSYEQYF.

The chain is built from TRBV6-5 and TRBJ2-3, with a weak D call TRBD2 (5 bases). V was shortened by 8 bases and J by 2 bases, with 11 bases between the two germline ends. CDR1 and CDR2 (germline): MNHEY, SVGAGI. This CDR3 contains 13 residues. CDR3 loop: CASRDYLTDTQYF. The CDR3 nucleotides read TGTGCCAGCCGCGACTACCTCACAGATACGCAGTATTTT.

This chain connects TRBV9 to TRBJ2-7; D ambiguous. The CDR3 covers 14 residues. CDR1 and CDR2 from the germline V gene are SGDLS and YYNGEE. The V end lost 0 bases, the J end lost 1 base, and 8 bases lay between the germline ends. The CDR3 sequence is CASSVGLGSYEQYF. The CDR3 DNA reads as TGTGCCAGCAGCGTAGGTCTGGGATCCTACGAGCAGTACTTC.

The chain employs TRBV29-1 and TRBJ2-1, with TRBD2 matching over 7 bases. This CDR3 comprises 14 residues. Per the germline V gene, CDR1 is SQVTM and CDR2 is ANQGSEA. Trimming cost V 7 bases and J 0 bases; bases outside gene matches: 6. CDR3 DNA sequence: TGCAGCGCCGATGGGGGGGTCTCCTACAATGAGCAGTTCTTC. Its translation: CSADGGVSYNEQFF.

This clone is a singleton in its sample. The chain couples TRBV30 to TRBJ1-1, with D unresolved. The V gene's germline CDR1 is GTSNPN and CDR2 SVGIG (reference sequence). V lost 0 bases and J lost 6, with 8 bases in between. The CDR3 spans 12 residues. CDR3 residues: CAWSVRAAEAFF. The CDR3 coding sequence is TGTGCCTGGAGTGTAAGAGCGGCTGAAGCTTTCTTT. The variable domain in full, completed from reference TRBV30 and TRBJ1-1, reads SQTIHQWPATLVQPVGSPLSLECTVEGTSNPNLYWYRQAAGRGLQLLFYSVGIGQISSEVPQNLSASRPQDRQFILSSKKLLLSDSGFYLCAWSVRAAEAFFGQGTRLTVV.